Included here is one T cell receptor beta chain sequence, with context. Different DNA sequences within this sample yield the same CDR3. Measured with immunoSEQ multiplex PCR; TCRdb has only the in-frame clones, and not every one. This table holds roughly 350,000 clones, 80% to 90% found once. This specimen belongs to a study of blood T cell repertoires in COVID-19. Across the study: The United States, Italy and Spain were the sources of the acute and convalescent COVID-19 samples. The analysed material was cDNA or gDNA that came from T cells, B-cell-depleted T cells, or PBMCs.

The CDR3 covers 12 residues. Germline CDR1 is SGHAT and CDR2 is FQNNGV. The V and J ends lost 3 bases and 4 bases respectively, with 7 bases between them. The TCR originated in a young woman with COVID-19, enrolled during active disease. This sequence joins TRBV11-2 and TRBJ2-7; D unresolved. Sequenced input: peripheral blood. The CDR3 protein is CASSLGRYEQYF. CDR3 coding DNA: TGTGCCAGCAGCTTGGGCCGGTACGAGCAGTACTTC.